One T cell receptor beta chain is described in this entry. As yet, its antigen is unknown. Primers for the PCR totalled 60 Vbeta and 13 Jbeta. Here immunoSEQ multiplex PCR was the method, and the copy in TCRdb shows in-frame clones only, minus some. The table records approximately 130,000 clones, roughly 80% of them present only once. The data derive from a study of cytomegalovirus exposure and HLA in healthy donors. Overall study results and limits: Most TCR beta V segments were productive about 90% or about 30% of the time in an earlier analysis.

CDR1 and CDR2 from the germline V gene are SGDLS and YYNGEE. The length of the CDR3 is 14 residues. After removal of 3 bases from V and 6 bases from J, the junction contained 8 bases not matched to a gene. The chain uses TRBV9 and TRBJ2-7; 8 bases line up with TRBD2. This TCR derives from a man aged 45-60 years in good health and CMV-seronegative. The sample comprised PBMCs. CDR3 protein: CASSAGSGSGEQYF. As DNA, the CDR3 is TGTGCCAGCAGCGCAGGCAGCGGGAGTGGCGAGCAGTACTTC.